Sequencing of this T cell receptor beta chain was carried out in a study of blood T cell repertoires in COVID-19. Overall study context: Collection of acute and convalescent COVID-19 samples took place in the United States, Italy and Spain. From T cells, B-cell-depleted T cells, or PBMCs came the material, which was cDNA or gDNA.

Per the authors' pipeline: Estimates of nucleated cell counts were drawn from the amplification of reference gene primers. Clones were read by immunoSEQ multiplex PCR, and TCRdb kept only the in-frame ones, dropping some. For V, J and clone size, that table is used; D and trimming come from the DNA. The sample shows 130,000 to 150,000 clones, more than 75% of them seen only once. Turning to this clone: Other DNA sequences in the same sample also yield this CDR3.

Germline lookup yields CDR1 SGDLS and CDR2 YYNGEE. CDR3 size: 13 residues. Trimming took 0 bases from V and 11 from J; bases not matched to a gene: 7. This rearrangement joins TRBV9 to TRBJ1-1; 7 positions agree with TRBD1. Sequencing was performed on peripheral blood. This clonotype originated in a woman aged 50 to 60 with acute or convalescent COVID-19. CDR3 loop: CASSVGVEGAAFF. For the CDR3, the DNA is TGTGCCAGCAGCGTAGGGGTCGAGGGGGCGGCTTTCTTT.